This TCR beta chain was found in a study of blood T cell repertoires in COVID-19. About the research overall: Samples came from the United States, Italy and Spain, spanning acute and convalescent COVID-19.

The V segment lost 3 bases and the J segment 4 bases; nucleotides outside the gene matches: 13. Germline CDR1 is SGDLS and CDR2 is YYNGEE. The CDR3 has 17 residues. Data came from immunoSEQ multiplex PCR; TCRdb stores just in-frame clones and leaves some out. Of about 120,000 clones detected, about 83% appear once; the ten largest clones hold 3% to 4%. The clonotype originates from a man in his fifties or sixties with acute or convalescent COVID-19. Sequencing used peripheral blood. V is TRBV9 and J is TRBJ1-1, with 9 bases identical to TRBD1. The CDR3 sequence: CASSAGVLQGAGTEAFF. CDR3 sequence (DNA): TGTGCCAGCAGCGCCGGAGTATTACAGGGGGCAGGCACTGAAGCTTTCTTT. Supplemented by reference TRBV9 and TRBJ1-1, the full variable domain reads DSGVTQTPKHLITATGQRVTLRCSPRSGDLSVYWYQQSLDQGLQFLIQYYNGEERAKGNILERFSAQQFPDLHSELNLSSLELGDSALYFCASSAGVLQGAGTEAFFGQGTRLTVV.